The clone carrying this T cell receptor (beta chain) was seen once. This specimen comes from a study of technical replicates of blood from several donors. Per the germline V gene, CDR1 is SEHNR and CDR2 is FQNEAQ (reference sequence). The CDR3 is 15 amino acids. V lost 7 bases and J 9 bases, leaving 22 bases between the germline ends. Only in-frame clones appear in the TCRdb table, and some are missing; sequencing was by immunoSEQ multiplex PCR. The sample consists of approximately 93,000 clones, roughly 94% of them appearing once. The sequencing input was T cells isolated from PBMCs. This sequence was found in a human donor in good health. The V gene is TRBV7-9, the J gene TRBJ2-1; maybe TRBD2 (6 bases). CDR3 nucleotide sequence: TGTGCCAGCACGCTTGGTATAGCGGCCACGGGTGAGCAGTTCTTC. This codes for CASTLGIAATGEQFF.